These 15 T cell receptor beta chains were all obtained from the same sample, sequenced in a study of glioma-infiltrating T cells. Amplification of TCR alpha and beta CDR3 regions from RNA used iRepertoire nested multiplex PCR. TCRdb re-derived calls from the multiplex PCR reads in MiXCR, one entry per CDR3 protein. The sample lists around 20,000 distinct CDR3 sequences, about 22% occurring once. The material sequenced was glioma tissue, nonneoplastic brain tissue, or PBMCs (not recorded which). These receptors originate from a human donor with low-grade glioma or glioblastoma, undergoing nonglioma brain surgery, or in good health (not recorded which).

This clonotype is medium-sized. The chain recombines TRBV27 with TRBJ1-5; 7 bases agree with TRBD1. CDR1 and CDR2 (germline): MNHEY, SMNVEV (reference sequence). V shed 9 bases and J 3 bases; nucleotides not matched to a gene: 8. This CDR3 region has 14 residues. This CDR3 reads CASHRTGINQPQHF. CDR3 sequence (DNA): TGTGCCAGTCACCGGACAGGTATCAATCAGCCCCAGCATTTT.

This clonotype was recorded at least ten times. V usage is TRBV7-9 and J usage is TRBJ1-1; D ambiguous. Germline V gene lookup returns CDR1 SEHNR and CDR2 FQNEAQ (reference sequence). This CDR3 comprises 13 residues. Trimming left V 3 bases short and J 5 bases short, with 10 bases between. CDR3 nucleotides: TGTGCCAGCAGCTTCTCGACACTGACTGAAGCTTTCTTT. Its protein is CASSFSTLTEAFF.

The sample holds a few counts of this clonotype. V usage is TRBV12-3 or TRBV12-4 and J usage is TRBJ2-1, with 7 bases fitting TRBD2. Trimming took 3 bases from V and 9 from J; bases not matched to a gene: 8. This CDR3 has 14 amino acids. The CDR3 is CASSLTAGGGEQFF. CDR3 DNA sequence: TGTGCCAGCAGTTTGACGGCAGGCGGGGGTGAGCAGTTCTTC.

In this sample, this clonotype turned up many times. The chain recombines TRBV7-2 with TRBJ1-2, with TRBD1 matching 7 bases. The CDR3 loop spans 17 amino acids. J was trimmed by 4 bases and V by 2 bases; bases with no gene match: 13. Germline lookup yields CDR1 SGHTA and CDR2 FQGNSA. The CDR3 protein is CASSLKGTVFRFYGYTF. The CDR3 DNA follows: TGTGCCAGCAGCTTAAAGGGGACAGTTTTCCGATTCTATGGCTACACCTTC.

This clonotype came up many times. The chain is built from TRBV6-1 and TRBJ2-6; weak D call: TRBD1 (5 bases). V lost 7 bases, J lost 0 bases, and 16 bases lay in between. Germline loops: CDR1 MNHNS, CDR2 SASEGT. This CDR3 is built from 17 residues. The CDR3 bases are TGTGCCAGCACCAGGGAAGGGGTGGGCTCTGGGGCCAACGTCCTGACTTTC. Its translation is CASTREGVGSGANVLTF.

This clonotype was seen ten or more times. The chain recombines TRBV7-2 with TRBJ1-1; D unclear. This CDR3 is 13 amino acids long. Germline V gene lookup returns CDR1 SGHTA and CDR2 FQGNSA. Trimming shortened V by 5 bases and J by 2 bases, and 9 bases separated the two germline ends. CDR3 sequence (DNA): TGTGCCAGCAGCGTTAGCCGAAACACTGAAGCTTTCTTT. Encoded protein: CASSVSRNTEAFF. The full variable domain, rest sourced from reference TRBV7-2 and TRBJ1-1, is GAGVSQSPSNKVTEKGKDVELRCDPISGHTALYWYRQSLGQGLEFLIYFQGNSAPDKSGLPSDRFSAERTGGSVSTLTIQRTQQEDSAVYLCASSVSRNTEAFFGQGTRLTVV.

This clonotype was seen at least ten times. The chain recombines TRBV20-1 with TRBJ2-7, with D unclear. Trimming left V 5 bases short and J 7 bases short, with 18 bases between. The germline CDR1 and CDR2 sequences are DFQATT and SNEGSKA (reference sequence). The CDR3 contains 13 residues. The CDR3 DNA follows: TGCAGTGCTCCCCCTCTCGGAGATTCAGAGCAGTACTTC. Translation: CSAPPLGDSEQYF.

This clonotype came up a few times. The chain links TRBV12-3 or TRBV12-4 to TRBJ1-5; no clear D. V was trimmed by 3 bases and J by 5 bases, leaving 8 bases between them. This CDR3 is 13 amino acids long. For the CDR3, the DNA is TGTGCCAGCAGTTTTAATGGGGATCAGCCCCAGCATTTT. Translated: CASSFNGDQPQHF.

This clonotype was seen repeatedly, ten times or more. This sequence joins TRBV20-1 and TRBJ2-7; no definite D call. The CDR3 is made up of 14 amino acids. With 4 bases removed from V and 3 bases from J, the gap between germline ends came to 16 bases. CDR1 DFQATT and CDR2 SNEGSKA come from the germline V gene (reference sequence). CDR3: CSAKRGDRGYEQYF. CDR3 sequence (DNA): TGCAGTGCTAAGAGAGGTGATCGTGGCTACGAGCAGTACTTC.

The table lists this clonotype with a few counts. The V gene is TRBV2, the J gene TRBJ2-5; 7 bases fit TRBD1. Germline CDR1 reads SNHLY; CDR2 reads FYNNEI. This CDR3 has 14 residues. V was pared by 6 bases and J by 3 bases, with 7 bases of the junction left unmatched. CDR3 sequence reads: CASRDPGQKETQYF. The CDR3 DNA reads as TGTGCCAGCAGAGACCCGGGACAGAAAGAGACCCAGTACTTC.

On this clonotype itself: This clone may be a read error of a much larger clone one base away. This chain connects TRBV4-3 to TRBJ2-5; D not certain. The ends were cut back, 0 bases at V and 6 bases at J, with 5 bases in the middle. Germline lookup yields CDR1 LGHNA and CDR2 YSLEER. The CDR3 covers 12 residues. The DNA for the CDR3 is TGCGCCAGCAGCCAAGACCGAAAGACCCAGTACTTC. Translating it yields CASSQDRKTQYF.

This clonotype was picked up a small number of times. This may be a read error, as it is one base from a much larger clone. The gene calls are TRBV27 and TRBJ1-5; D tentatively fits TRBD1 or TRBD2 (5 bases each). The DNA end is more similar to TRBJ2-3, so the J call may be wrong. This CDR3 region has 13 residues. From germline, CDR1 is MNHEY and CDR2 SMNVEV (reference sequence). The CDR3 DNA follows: TGTGCCAGCAGTTTGAAAGGGGAGCAGCCCCAGTATTTT. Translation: CASSLKGEQPQYF.

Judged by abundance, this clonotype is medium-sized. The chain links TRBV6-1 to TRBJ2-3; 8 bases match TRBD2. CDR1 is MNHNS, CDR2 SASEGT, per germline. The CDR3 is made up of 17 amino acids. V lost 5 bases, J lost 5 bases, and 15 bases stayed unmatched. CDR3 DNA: TGTGCCAGCAGTCCAACACCCCCGGGACTAGTTGGAGATACGCAGTATTTT. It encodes CASSPTPPGLVGDTQYF.

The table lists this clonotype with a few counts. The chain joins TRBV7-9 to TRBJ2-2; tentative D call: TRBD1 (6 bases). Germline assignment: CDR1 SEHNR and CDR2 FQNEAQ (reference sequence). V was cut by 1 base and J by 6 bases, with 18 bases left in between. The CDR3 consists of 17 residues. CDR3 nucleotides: TGTGCCAGCAGCTTAGTCTTACGCACAGGGCAACCCGGGGAGCTGTTTTTT. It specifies CASSLVLRTGQPGELFF. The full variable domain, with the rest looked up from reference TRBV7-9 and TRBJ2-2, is DTGVSQNPRHKITKRGQNVTFRCDPISEHNRLYWYRQTLGQGPEFLTYFQNEAQLEKSRLLSDRFSAERPKGSFSTLEIQRTEQGDSAMYLCASSLVLRTGQPGELFFGEGSRLTVL.

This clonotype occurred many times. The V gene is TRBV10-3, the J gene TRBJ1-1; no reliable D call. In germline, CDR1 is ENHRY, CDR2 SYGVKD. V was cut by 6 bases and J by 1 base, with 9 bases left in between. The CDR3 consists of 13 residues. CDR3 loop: CAISGLANTEAFF. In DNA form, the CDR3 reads TGTGCCATCAGCGGGCTCGCGAACACTGAAGCTTTCTTT.